This TCR beta chain was found in a study of read filtering for tumor transcriptome and immune sequencing. Overall study: By R-ISS, stages I, II and III held 8, 16 and 7 patients.

The V end lost 5 bases, the J end lost 5 bases, and 13 bases lay between the germline ends. Germline V gives CDR1 SEHNR, CDR2 FQNEAQ (reference sequence). The CDR3 runs 14 residues. This clonotype was found many times. Antigen: not known. This library used around 0.4 ug RNA and molecular barcoded adaptors spanning alpha/delta and beta/gamma chains. TCRdb independently ran MiXCR on the reads; one entry per CDR3 protein. The profile covers fewer than 50,000 distinct CDR3 sequences, with about an eighth appearing a single time and roughly 30% taken by the ten largest. Study-wide points: Compared with RNA-seq, IR-seq gave much higher clonotype depth and reliability.

The chain carries TRBV7-9 and TRBJ2-1; the D is unclear. This TCR came from a donor at least 40 years old with multiple myeloma. Sequences were obtained from a population of CD138-negative cells sorted from bone marrow. The CDR3 bases are TGTGCCAGCAGCCCTAACGACATAAACAATGAGCAGTTCTTC. Translation gives CASSPNDINNEQFF.